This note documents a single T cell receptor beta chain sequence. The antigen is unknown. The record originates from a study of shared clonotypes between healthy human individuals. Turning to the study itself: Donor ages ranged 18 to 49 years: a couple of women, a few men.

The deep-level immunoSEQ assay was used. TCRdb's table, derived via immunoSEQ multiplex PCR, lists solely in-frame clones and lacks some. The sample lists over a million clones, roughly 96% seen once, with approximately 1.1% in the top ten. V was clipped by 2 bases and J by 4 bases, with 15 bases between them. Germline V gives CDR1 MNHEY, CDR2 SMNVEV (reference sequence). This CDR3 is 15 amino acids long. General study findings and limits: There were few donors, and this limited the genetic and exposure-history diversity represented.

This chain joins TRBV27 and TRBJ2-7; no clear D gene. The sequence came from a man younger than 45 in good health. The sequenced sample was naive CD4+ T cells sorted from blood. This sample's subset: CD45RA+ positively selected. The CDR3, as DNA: TGTGCCAGCAGTTTAACAAACGGACCCGGGTACGAGCAGTACTTC. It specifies CASSLTNGPGYEQYF.